This T cell receptor (beta chain) originates from a study of cytomegalovirus exposure and HLA in healthy donors. General study points: Many donors shared some public TCRs, even though most TCR sequences were rare. 150 or so TCR beta chains were listed as cytomegalovirus-associated.

As regards this clone: Antigen specificity is unknown.

This table comes from immunoSEQ multiplex PCR, and its TCRdb copy is limited to in-frame clones, with some not included. The sample carries tens of thousands of clones, 90% to 95% recorded once. There are 15 residues in the CDR3. The ends were cut back, 3 bases at V and 4 bases at J, with 12 bases in the middle. Germline assignment: CDR1 LNHDA and CDR2 SQIVND (reference sequence). Sequencing was done on a sample of PBMCs. J is TRBJ2-2 and V is TRBV19; D may be TRBD2 (6 bases). This TCR came from a young man in good health and CMV-seronegative. The DNA for the CDR3 is TGTGCCAGTAGTATGGGCGGGACCACCACCGGGGAGCTGTTTTTT. This translates into CASSMGGTTTGELFF. Full variable domain (missing parts from reference TRBV19 and TRBJ2-2): DGGITQSPKYLFRKEGQNVTLSCEQNLNHDAMYWYRQDPGQGLRLIYYSQIVNDFQKGDIAEGYSVSREKKESFPLTVTSAQKNPTAFYLCASSMGGTTTGELFFGEGSRLTVL.